Shown below are 9 T cell receptor beta chains from a single sample sequenced in a study of T-cell reconstitution after alpha-beta-depleted transplantation in children. Molecular barcoding with unique molecular identifiers was used for the TCRbeta library. One entry per CDR3 protein, called by TCRdb with MiXCR from the PCR reads. The sample lists about 300,000 distinct CDR3 sequences; around 10% were seen once. Here the sequenced sample was PBMCs, taken before TCRalphabeta/CD19-depleted stem cell transplant. Source of these receptors: a boy younger than two with acute myeloid leukemia, due to receive a stem cell transplant.

The J gene is TRBJ1-5, the V gene TRBV28; the D is unclear. Germline assignment: CDR1 MDHEN and CDR2 SYDVKM. The CDR3 contains 12 residues. V lost 0 bases to trimming and J lost 6 bases, with 3 bases between them. DNA of the CDR3: TGTGCCAGCAGTTTATGGGTTCAGCCCCAGCATTTT. It translates to CASSLWVQPQHF.

This clonotype was observed at least ten times. The gene calls are TRBV2 and TRBJ2-2, with D perhaps given as TRBD1 or TRBD2 (6 bases each). V dropped 4 bases and J dropped 1 base, with 16 bases sitting between them. This CDR3 contains 17 residues. Germline CDR1 is SNHLY and CDR2 is FYNNEI. The CDR3 protein is CASSGDVGGLNTGELFF. The CDR3 DNA is TGTGCCAGCAGTGGGGACGTGGGGGGCCTGAACACCGGGGAGCTGTTTTTT.

The chain uses TRBV12-3 or TRBV12-4 and TRBJ2-7, with D maybe TRBD1 (7 bases). V lost 2 bases and J 3 bases, leaving 17 bases between the germline ends. The CDR3 loop spans 16 amino acids. The CDR3 region has the DNA TGTGCCAGCAGTTTATCGGCAGGGGGGAAAAACTACGAGCAGTACTTC. Residues: CASSLSAGGKNYEQYF.

The table lists this clonotype with a few counts. V usage is TRBV23-1 and J usage is TRBJ2-7; D possibly corresponds to TRBD1 (5 bases). TRBV23-1 is an open reading frame whose function is uncertain. This CDR3 has 11 residues. V lost 10 bases and J lost 1, with 8 bases in between. The CDR3 region has the DNA TGCGCCACCGCAGGGTCCTACGAGCAGTACTTC. As protein: CATAGSYEQYF.

This clonotype was observed many times. This chain connects TRBV5-1 to TRBJ2-5, with TRBD1 as a possible D gene (7 bases). V was trimmed by 4 bases and J by 4 bases, leaving 14 bases between them. Germline V CDR1 and CDR2: SGHRS, YFSETQ. This CDR3 spans 14 amino acids. In DNA form, the CDR3 reads TGCGCCAGCAGCCCCCCAGGGGGGAGAGAGACCCAGTACTTC. It translates to CASSPPGGRETQYF.

Ten or more counts support this clonotype. This chain connects TRBV4-3 to TRBJ2-2, with TRBD1 matching over 7 bases. The CDR3 extends over 15 amino acids. The germline V gene has CDR1 LGHNA and CDR2 YSLEER. Trimming at V came to 0 bases and at J to 7 bases, leaving 5 bases not matched to a gene. In DNA form, the CDR3 reads TGCGCCAGCAGCCAAGATGAGCAGGGGGACGGGGAGCTGTTTTTT. This codes for CASSQDEQGDGELFF.

This clonotype was observed at least ten times. This chain links TRBV28 with TRBJ2-3, with 10 bases aligning to TRBD2. Germline CDR1 reads MDHEN; CDR2 reads SYDVKM. Trimming at V came to 1 base and at J to 9 bases, leaving 4 bases not matched to a gene. The CDR3 runs 14 residues. The CDR3 is CASSLLAGGVTQYF. CDR3 nucleotides: TGTGCCAGCAGTTTATTAGCGGGGGGTGTAACGCAGTATTTT.

V gene TRBV5-1 combines with J gene TRBJ2-7, with D perhaps matching TRBD1 (5 bases). CDR1 is SGHRS, CDR2 YFSETQ, per germline. Deletions cut 6 bases from V and 4 bases from J, with 11 bases between. There are 12 residues in the CDR3. Here the CDR3 DNA reads TGCGCCAGCAAGGACACGGCGTACGAGCAGTACTTC. It yields the protein CASKDTAYEQYF. Drawing the rest from reference TRBV5-1 and TRBJ2-7, the complete variable domain is KAGVTQTPRYLIKTRGQQVTLSCSPISGHRSVSWYQQTPGQGLQFLFEYFSETQRNKGNFPGRFSGRQFSNSRSEMNVSTLELGDSALYLCASKDTAYEQYFGPGTRLTVT.

This clonotype has only a few counts. V and J are TRBV6-2 or TRBV6-3 and TRBJ1-5; TRBD1 aligns across 10 bases. The CDR3 covers 15 residues. Germline V lookup: CDR1 MNHEY, CDR2 SVGEGT. V lost 9 bases, J lost 6 bases, and 11 bases stayed unmatched. CDR3 coding DNA: TGTGCCAGTAGGACAGGGGGTCCCCCAAGTCAGCCCCAGCATTTT. Protein product: CASRTGGPPSQPQHF.